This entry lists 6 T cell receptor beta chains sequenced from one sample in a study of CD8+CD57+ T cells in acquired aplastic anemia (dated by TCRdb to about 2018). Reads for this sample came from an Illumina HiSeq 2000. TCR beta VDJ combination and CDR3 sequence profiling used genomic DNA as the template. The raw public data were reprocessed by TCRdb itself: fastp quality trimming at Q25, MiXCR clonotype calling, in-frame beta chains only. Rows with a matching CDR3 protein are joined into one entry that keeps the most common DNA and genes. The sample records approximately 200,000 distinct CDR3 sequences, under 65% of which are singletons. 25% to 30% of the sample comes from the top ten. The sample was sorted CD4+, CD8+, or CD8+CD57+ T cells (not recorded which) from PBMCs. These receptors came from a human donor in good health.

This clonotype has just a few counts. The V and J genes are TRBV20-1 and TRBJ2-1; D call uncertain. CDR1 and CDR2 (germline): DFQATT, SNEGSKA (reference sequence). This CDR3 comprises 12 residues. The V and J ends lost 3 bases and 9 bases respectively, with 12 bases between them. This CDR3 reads CSASLGNGEQFF. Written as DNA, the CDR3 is TGCAGTGCTAGTCTGGGTAACGGTGAGCAGTTCTTC.

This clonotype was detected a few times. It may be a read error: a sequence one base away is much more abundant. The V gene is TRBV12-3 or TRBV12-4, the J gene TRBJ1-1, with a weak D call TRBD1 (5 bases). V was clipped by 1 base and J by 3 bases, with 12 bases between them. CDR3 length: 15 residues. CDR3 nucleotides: TGTGCCAGCAGTTTAGGACAGCTCATGGACACTGAAGCTTTCTTT. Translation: CASSLGQLMDTEAFF.

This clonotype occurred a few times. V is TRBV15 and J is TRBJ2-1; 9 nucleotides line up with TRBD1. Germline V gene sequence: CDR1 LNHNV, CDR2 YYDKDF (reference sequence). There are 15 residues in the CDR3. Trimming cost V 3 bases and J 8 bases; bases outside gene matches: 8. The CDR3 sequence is CATSSRDRALDEQFF. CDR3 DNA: TGTGCCACCAGCAGCCGGGACAGGGCTCTCGATGAGCAGTTCTTC.

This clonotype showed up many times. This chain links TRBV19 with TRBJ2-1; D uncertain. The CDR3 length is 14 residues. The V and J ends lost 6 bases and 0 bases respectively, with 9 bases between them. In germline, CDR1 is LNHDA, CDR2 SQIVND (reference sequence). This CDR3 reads CASRDQSSYNEQFF. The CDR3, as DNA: TGTGCCAGTAGAGACCAGAGCTCCTACAATGAGCAGTTCTTC.

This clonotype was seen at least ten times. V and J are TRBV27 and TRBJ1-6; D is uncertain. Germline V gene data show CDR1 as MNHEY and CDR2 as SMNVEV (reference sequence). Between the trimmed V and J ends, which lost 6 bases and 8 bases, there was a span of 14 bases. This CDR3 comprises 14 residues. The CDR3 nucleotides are TGTGCCAGCAGCGCCACGGGAGAGGATTCACCCCTCCACTTT. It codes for CASSATGEDSPLHF.

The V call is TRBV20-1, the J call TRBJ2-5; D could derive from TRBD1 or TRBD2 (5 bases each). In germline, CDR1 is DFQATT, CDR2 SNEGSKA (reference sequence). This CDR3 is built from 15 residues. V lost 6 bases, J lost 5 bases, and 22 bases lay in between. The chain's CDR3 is CSASSPGPRGETQYF. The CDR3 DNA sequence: TGCAGTGCCAGCAGTCCGGGACCAAGAGGGGAGACCCAGTACTTC.